This is a list of T cell receptor beta chains from one sample in a study of CD8 T cells in ankylosing spondylitis. Via MiXCR, TCRdb re-called the 5' RACE reads, giving one row per CDR3 protein. The profile covers a few hundred thousand distinct CDR3 sequences, with over 8.5% appearing a single time and 6% to 8% taken by the ten largest. Sequencing was performed on blood, either unsorted or a sorted T cell fraction (not recorded which). The origin of the receptors is a male donor with ankylosing spondylitis or in good health (not recorded which). CDR3s include the opening cysteine and the closing phenylalanine or tryptophan. The order of the fields is V gene, J gene, clone size, D gene, CDR3 DNA, CDR3 protein. D genes are given only for firm matches. Size tells how often a clone was seen (once, few, many) or the class of an expanded clone, and some rows leave it out.

v_gene: TRBV5-1; j_gene: TRBJ1-3; abundance: many; d_gene: .; CDR3nt: TGCGCCAGCAGCTTGGAGCCAGGGCGAAACACCATATATTTT; CDR3aa: CASSLEPGRNTIYF
v_gene: TRBV19; j_gene: TRBJ2-1; abundance: few; d_gene: .; CDR3nt: TGTGCCAGTACCTCCCTAAGGAAGGGGAGGAATGAGCAGTTCTTC; CDR3aa: CASTSLRKGRNEQFF
v_gene: TRBV27; j_gene: TRBJ2-3; abundance: many; d_gene: TRBD2; CDR3nt: TGTGCCAGCAGCCCTAGGACGGGACTAGTCACAGATACGCAGTATTTT; CDR3aa: CASSPRTGLVTDTQYF
v_gene: TRBV29-1; j_gene: TRBJ1-2; abundance: many; d_gene: .; CDR3nt: TGCAGCGTTGCCCAGGACTATGGCTACACCTTC; CDR3aa: CSVAQDYGYTF
v_gene: TRBV6-1; j_gene: TRBJ2-7; abundance: few; d_gene: TRBD2; CDR3nt: TGTGCCAGCAGCGCCTCGGGACTAGCGACCTACGAGCAGTACTTC; CDR3aa: CASSASGLATYEQYF
v_gene: TRBV20-1; j_gene: TRBJ2-1; abundance: many; d_gene: TRBD2; CDR3nt: TGCAGTGCTTCACCAGCCGGGACTAGCGGGAGTTCTCGGTTCTTC; CDR3aa: CSASPAGTSGSSRFF
v_gene: TRBV5-1; j_gene: TRBJ2-1; abundance: many; d_gene: .; CDR3nt: TGCGCCAGCAGCTCCTTTGCCAATGAGCAGTTCTTC; CDR3aa: CASSSFANEQFF
v_gene: TRBV6-1; j_gene: TRBJ1-5; abundance: .; d_gene: .; CDR3nt: TGTGCCAGCAGTCCAAGGGTCCTAGGGCCCAACCAGCCCCAGCATTTT; CDR3aa: CASSPRVLGPNQPQHF
v_gene: TRBV14; j_gene: TRBJ2-3; abundance: many; d_gene: TRBD1; CDR3nt: TGTGCCAGCAGCCCTTTCGGACAGGGTATCACAGATACGCAGTATTTT; CDR3aa: CASSPFGQGITDTQYF
v_gene: TRBV12-3/TRBV12-4; j_gene: TRBJ2-7; abundance: many; d_gene: TRBD1; CDR3nt: TGTGCCAGCAGTTTCGCCAGGGGGTACGAGCAGTACTTC; CDR3aa: CASSFARGYEQYF
v_gene: TRBV7-2; j_gene: TRBJ1-1; abundance: .; d_gene: .; CDR3nt: TGTGCCAGCACCCCAGGTAGCCCGGGCATGAACACTGAAGCTTTCTTT; CDR3aa: CASTPGSPGMNTEAFF
v_gene: TRBV29-1; j_gene: TRBJ1-1; abundance: .; d_gene: .; CDR3nt: TGCAGCTCAAGGGGACGTGGCACTGAAGCTTTCTTT; CDR3aa: CSSRGRGTEAFF
v_gene: TRBV15; j_gene: TRBJ2-1; abundance: many; d_gene: .; CDR3nt: TGTGCCACCAGCAGAGGGGAGAGGCAGCGGAGGAATGAGCAGTTCTTC; CDR3aa: CATSRGERQRRNEQFF
v_gene: TRBV19; j_gene: TRBJ2-1; abundance: few; d_gene: .; CDR3nt: TGTGCCAGTAGTCAGTTAGAATCCTACAATGAGCAGTTCTTC; CDR3aa: CASSQLESYNEQFF
v_gene: TRBV27; j_gene: TRBJ1-5; abundance: .; d_gene: .; CDR3nt: TGTGCCAGCAGTTCACTGGACGTTACTCAGCCCCAGCATTTT; CDR3aa: CASSSLDVTQPQHF